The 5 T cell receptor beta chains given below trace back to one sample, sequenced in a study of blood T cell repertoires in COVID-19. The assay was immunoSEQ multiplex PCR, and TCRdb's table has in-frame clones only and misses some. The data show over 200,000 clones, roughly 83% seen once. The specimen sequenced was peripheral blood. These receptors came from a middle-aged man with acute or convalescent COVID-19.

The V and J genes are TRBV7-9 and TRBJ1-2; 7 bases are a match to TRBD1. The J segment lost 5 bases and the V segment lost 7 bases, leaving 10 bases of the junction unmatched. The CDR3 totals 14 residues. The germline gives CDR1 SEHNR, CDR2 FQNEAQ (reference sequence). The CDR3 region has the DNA TGTGCCAGCAACCCGACAGGGATAGGGTATGGCTACACCTTC. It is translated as CASNPTGIGYGYTF. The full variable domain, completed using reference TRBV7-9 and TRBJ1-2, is DTGVSQNPRHKITKRGQNVTFRCDPISEHNRLYWYRQTLGQGPEFLTYFQNEAQLEKSRLLSDRFSAERPKGSFSTLEIQRTEQGDSAMYLCASNPTGIGYGYTFGSGTRLTVV.

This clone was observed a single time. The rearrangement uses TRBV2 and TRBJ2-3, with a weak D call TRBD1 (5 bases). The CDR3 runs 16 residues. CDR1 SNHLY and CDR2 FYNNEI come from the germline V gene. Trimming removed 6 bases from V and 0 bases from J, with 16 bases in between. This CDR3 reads CASSADLQVSTDTQYF. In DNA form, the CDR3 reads TGTGCCAGCAGCGCTGATCTACAGGTTAGCACAGATACGCAGTATTTT.

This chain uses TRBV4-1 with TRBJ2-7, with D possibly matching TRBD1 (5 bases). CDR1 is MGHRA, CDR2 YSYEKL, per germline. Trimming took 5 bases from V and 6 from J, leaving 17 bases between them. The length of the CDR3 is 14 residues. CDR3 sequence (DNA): TGCGCCAGCAGCATCGGCCCAGGGCATCCCGAGCAGTACTTC. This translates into CASSIGPGHPEQYF.

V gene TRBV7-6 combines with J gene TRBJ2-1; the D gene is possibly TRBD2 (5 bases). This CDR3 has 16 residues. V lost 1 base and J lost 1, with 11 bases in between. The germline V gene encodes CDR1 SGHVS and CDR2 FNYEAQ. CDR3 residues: CASSLGGFGSYNEQFF. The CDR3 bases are TGTGCCAGCAGCTTAGGAGGGTTTGGGTCCTACAATGAGCAGTTCTTC.

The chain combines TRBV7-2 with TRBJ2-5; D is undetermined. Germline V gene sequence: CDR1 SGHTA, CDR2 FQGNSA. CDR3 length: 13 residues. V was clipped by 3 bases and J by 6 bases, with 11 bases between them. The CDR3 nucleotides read TGTGCCAGCAGCTTCCGACAAACACAGACCCAGTACTTC. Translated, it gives CASSFRQTQTQYF. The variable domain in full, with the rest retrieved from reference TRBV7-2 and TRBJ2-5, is GAGVSQSPSNKVTEKGKDVELRCDPISGHTALYWYRQSLGQGLEFLIYFQGNSAPDKSGLPSDRFSAERTGGSVSTLTIQRTQQEDSAVYLCASSFRQTQTQYFGPGTRLLVL.